The present T cell receptor (beta chain) was sequenced within a study of lymphopenia after photon versus proton radiotherapy. The study, taken as a whole, reports: After lymphocyte nadir, photon-treated repertoires showed oligoclonal expansion, especially CD8+ Temra. Proton therapy kept repertoires fairly stable, unlike photons, which gained effector/memory cells.

Here immunoSEQ multiplex PCR was the method, and the copy in TCRdb shows in-frame clones only, minus some. The sample has about 68,000 clones, roughly 90% seen once. This clone appeared a single time. As yet, its antigen is unknown. The TCR sequence derives from a woman in her seventies with pancreatic cancer. The source material was peripheral blood, sampled from a patient treated with photon-based radiotherapy.

CDR3 DNA: TGTGCCAGCAGTGGGGGGTTGGGTGAAAAACTGTTTTTT. Translated: CASSGGLGEKLFF. The rearrangement joins TRBV2 to TRBJ1-4; tentatively, D is TRBD1 (5 bases). CDR1 SNHLY and CDR2 FYNNEI come from the germline V gene. This CDR3 comprises 13 residues. V lost 4 bases to trimming and J lost 7 bases, with 10 bases between them.